The 14 T cell receptor beta chains given below trace back to one sample, sequenced in a study of blood T cells in healthy people across ages. A second PCR, run for roughly 7 to 11 cycles, used a sample-barcoded 5' primer plus a J-beta primer mix. Each CDR3 protein gets one entry after TCRdb re-called the 5' RACE reads with MiXCR. The sample records approximately 880,000 distinct CDR3 sequences, around 48% being singletons. The sequencing sample was made of blood. These receptors all come from a young man in good health.

The genes are TRBV7-9 and TRBJ2-5, with 11 bases fitting TRBD2. The CDR3 loop spans 15 amino acids. With 1 base clipped from V and 2 bases from J, the junction kept 0 bases outside the gene matches. CDR1 is SEHNR and CDR2 is FQNEAQ in the germline V gene (reference sequence). The CDR3 DNA is TGTGCCAGCAGCTTAGGACTAGCGGGACAAGAGACCCAGTACTTC. Residues: CASSLGLAGQETQYF.

V gene TRBV28 combines with J gene TRBJ2-5; no definite D call. The ends were cut back, 4 bases at V and 5 bases at J, with 14 bases in the middle. This CDR3 is 14 amino acids long. Germline V gene lookup returns CDR1 MDHEN and CDR2 SYDVKM. CDR3 coding DNA: TGTGCCAGCAGTTCTCCGGGTATTAGTGAGACCCAGTACTTC. Translating gives CASSSPGISETQYF. Variable domain in full (rest from reference TRBV28 and TRBJ2-5): DVKVTQSSRYLVKRTGEKVFLECVQDMDHENMFWYRQDPGLGLRLIYFSYDVKMKEKGDIPEGYSVSREKKERFSLILESASTNQTSMYLCASSSPGISETQYFGPGTRLLVL.

This clonotype has ten or more counts. The V call is TRBV29-1, the J call TRBJ1-6; the D gene is possibly TRBD1 (5 bases). Germline V lookup: CDR1 SQVTM, CDR2 ANQGSEA. Trimming stripped 4 bases from V and 7 bases from J, with 11 bases between. CDR3 length: 13 amino acids. The CDR3 sequence: CSVAQEINSPLHF. CDR3 nucleotides: TGCAGCGTTGCACAGGAAATCAATTCACCCCTCCACTTT.

The J gene is TRBJ1-5, the V gene TRBV6-2 or TRBV6-3; TRBD1 aligns across 8 bases. In germline, CDR1 is MNHEY, CDR2 SVGEGT. CDR3 length: 16 amino acids. Trimming took 9 bases from V and 3 from J; bases not matched to a gene: 13. The CDR3 nucleotides are TGTGCCAGTCGCCCTCACATGACAGGGGACAATCAGCCCCAGCATTTT. This encodes CASRPHMTGDNQPQHF.

This clonotype showed up just a few times. The CDR3 DNA is TGTGCCAGCAGTCGGGACCTATATGAGATGACAGATACGCAGTATTTT. Its translation: CASSRDLYEMTDTQYF. The chain couples TRBV5-6 to TRBJ2-3; perhaps D is TRBD1 or TRBD2 (5 bases each). From germline, CDR1 is SGHDT and CDR2 YYEEEE. The CDR3 has 16 amino acids. Trimming cost V 5 bases and J 3 bases, with 19 bases left between them. Combining the CDR3 with reference TRBV5-6 and TRBJ2-3 gives the whole variable domain DAGVTQSPTHLIKTRGQQVTLRCSPKSGHDTVSWYQQALGQGPQFIFQYYEEEERQRGNFPDRFSGHQFPNYSSELNVNALLLGDSALYLCASSRDLYEMTDTQYFGPGTRLTVL.

This clonotype was seen ten or more times. The V call is TRBV6-4, the J call TRBJ2-5, with 9 bases lining up with TRBD2. This CDR3 is built from 15 residues. Germline V gene sequence: CDR1 MRHNA, CDR2 SNTAGT. The ends lost 2 bases at V and 2 bases at J; junction bases unmatched: 3. The CDR3 DNA follows: TGTGCCAGCAGTGACGGAGCGGGGGGTCAAGAGACCCAGTACTTC. Its translation: CASSDGAGGQETQYF.

There are many counts of this clonotype. The chain employs TRBV20-1 and TRBJ1-6; no clear D. This CDR3 region has 13 residues. V dropped 6 bases and J dropped 8 bases, with 14 bases sitting between them. Per the germline V gene, CDR1 is DFQATT and CDR2 is SNEGSKA (reference sequence). The CDR3 nucleotides are TGCAGTGCCGTCCAAGACCCGTATTCACCCCTCCACTTT. Translation: CSAVQDPYSPLHF.

This clonotype was seen only a few times. J is TRBJ2-7 and V is TRBV20-1; D possibly corresponds to TRBD2 (6 bases). Germline assignment: CDR1 DFQATT and CDR2 SNEGSKA (reference sequence). This CDR3 has 13 residues. The V gene lost 6 bases and the J gene lost 7 bases, with 19 bases spanning the gap. CDR3 protein: CSAPRDRDLEQYF. Here the CDR3 DNA reads TGCAGTGCCCCCCGGGACCGGGACTTGGAGCAGTACTTC.

The V and J genes are TRBV18 and TRBJ1-4; D is unresolved. Germline V gives CDR1 KGHSH, CDR2 LQKENI. There are 14 residues in the CDR3. Between the trimmed V and J ends, which lost 2 bases and 4 bases, there was a span of 8 bases. In nucleotides, the CDR3 is TGTGCCAGCTCACCAGGGCTGGGTAATGAAAAACTGTTTTTT. Its protein is CASSPGLGNEKLFF.

The chain employs TRBV12-3 or TRBV12-4 and TRBJ1-4, with 10 bases identical to TRBD1. V shed 8 bases and J 16 bases; nucleotides not matched to a gene: 10. This CDR3 comprises 12 residues. The chain's CDR3 is CASGGQGIEPFF. The CDR3 DNA follows: TGTGCCAGCGGGGGACAGGGGATAGAACCGTTTTTT.

The rearrangement joins TRBV12-3 or TRBV12-4 to TRBJ2-3, with 8 bases that match TRBD2. The trim removed 3 bases at V and 4 bases at J, leaving 6 bases unmatched. This CDR3 is built from 15 residues. The CDR3 DNA follows: TGTGCCAGCAGTTTCGATGCGGGGGGCGCAGATACGCAGTATTTT. This sequence encodes CASSFDAGGADTQYF.

The chain links TRBV20-1 to TRBJ2-5, with TRBD1 matching 7 bases. Germline values: CDR1 DFQATT, CDR2 SNEGSKA (reference sequence). Germline trimming cut 3 bases from V and 11 bases from J; bases unmatched to any gene: 15. The CDR3 totals 14 residues. The CDR3 nucleotides are TGCAGTGCTAGTCTAACAGGGGTTAGGAATGAGCAGTACTTC. Translated: CSASLTGVRNEQYF.

This clonotype was found once. The chain employs TRBV7-2 and TRBJ1-6; 8 positions agree with TRBD1. The V segment lost 4 bases and the J segment 5 bases; nucleotides outside the gene matches: 7. The CDR3 sequence is 16 residues long. Germline V CDR1 and CDR2: SGHTA, FQGNSA. CDR3 sequence: CASSSRDRTDNSPLHF. The DNA of the CDR3 is TGTGCCAGCAGCTCCCGGGACAGGACGGATAATTCACCCCTCCACTTT.

V and J are TRBV18 and TRBJ2-5; weak D call: TRBD2 (5 bases). The V gene lost 3 bases and the J gene lost 5 bases, with 13 bases spanning the gap. The CDR3 has 14 residues. Germline V gene sequence: CDR1 KGHSH, CDR2 LQKENI. CDR3 amino acids: CASSPRAGLETQYF. CDR3 nucleotide sequence: TGTGCCAGCTCACCGAGGGCCGGGCTTGAGACCCAGTACTTC.